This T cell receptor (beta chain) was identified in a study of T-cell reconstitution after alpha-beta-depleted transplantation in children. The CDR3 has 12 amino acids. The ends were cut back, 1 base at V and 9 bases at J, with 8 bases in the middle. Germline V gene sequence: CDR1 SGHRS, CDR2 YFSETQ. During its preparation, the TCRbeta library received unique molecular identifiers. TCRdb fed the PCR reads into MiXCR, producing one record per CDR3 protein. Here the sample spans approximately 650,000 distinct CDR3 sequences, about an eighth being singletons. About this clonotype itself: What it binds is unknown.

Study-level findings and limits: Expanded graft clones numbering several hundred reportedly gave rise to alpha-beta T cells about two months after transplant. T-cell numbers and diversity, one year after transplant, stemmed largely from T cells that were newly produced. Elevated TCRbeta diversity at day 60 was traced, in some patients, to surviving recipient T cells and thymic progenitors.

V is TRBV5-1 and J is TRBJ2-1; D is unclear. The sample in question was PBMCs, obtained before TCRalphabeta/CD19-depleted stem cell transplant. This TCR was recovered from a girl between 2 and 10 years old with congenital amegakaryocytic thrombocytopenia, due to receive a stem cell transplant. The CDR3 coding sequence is TGCGCCAGCAGCTTGAATCGGCTTGAGCAGTTCTTC. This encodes CASSLNRLEQFF.